The 30 T cell receptor beta chains given below trace back to one sample, sequenced in a study of cytomegalovirus exposure and HLA in healthy donors (dated by TCRdb to about 2017). Libraries were made using the immunoSEQ multiplex PCR assay. For the multiplex PCR, a mixture combining 60 forward primers for TCR Vbeta segments and 13 reverse primers for TCR Jbeta segments was used. Held by TCRdb, this immuneACCESS table contains in-frame sequences only and omits some clones. Under half of the omission traces to an unresolved V gene where checked; the cause of the rest is unknown. Across this sample there are more than 100,000 clones, with around 83% seen only once. The biggest ten clones account for 8.1% of the sample. Sequences were obtained from PBMCs. All receptors come from a woman aged 50 to 60 in good health and CMV-seropositive.

The rearrangement links TRBV27 to TRBJ2-2; D possibly corresponds to TRBD1 (5 bases). The CDR3 loop spans 12 amino acids. Trimming pared 5 bases from V and 7 bases from J, leaving 8 bases between. The germline CDR1 and CDR2 sequences are MNHEY and SMNVEV (reference sequence). CDR3 sequence (DNA): TGTGCCAGCAGTCAGGGATTCGGGGAGCTGTTTTTT. As protein: CASSQGFGELFF.

V usage is TRBV7-9 and J usage is TRBJ1-1; weak D call: TRBD1 (6 bases). The V end lost 0 bases, the J end lost 3 bases, and 14 bases lay between the germline ends. CDR1 and CDR2 (germline): SEHNR, FQNEAQ (reference sequence). CDR3 length equals 16 residues. Here the CDR3 DNA reads TGTGCCAGCAGCTTAGCCCTGGCGGACAGTCACACTGAAGCTTTCTTT. It is translated as CASSLALADSHTEAFF.

V gene TRBV21-1 combines with J gene TRBJ1-1. TRBV21-1 is shown as a pseudogene. The CDR3 length is 15 residues. CDR3: CASSKEKGASTEAFF. The CDR3 DNA is TGTGCCAGCAGCAAAGAGAAGGGAGCAAGCACTGAAGCTTTCTTT.

This chain joins TRBV20-1 and TRBJ1-1; D ambiguous. V was pared by 0 bases and J by 11 bases, with 10 bases between. Germline values: CDR1 DFQATT, CDR2 SNEGSKA (reference sequence). This CDR3 contains 11 residues. The CDR3, as DNA: TGCAGTGCTAGAGATCGACTGTCCGCTTTCTTT. This codes for CSARDRLSAFF.

This clone was seen a few times. This sequence joins TRBV6-5 and TRBJ2-7; 7 positions match TRBD1. The V segment lost 2 bases and the J segment 4 bases; nucleotides outside the gene matches: 5. Germline CDR1 is MNHEY and CDR2 is SVGAGI. CDR3 length: 14 amino acids. The CDR3 DNA is TGTGCCAGCAGTTACGCTGACAGGGAGTACGAGCAGTACTTC. Translating gives CASSYADREYEQYF.

The chain combines TRBV6-5 with TRBJ1-6; no clear D gene. CDR1 is MNHEY and CDR2 is SVGAGI in the germline V gene. V was shortened by 5 bases and J by 10 bases, with 15 bases between the two germline ends. The CDR3 runs 14 residues. CDR3 amino acids: CASSTPGTVSPLHF. The CDR3 nucleotides read TGTGCCAGCAGTACACCGGGAACTGTATCACCCCTCCACTTT.

The J gene is TRBJ1-2, the V gene TRBV2; possible D gene TRBD1, 6 bases. V gave up 2 bases and J gave up 6 bases, with 10 bases separating them. The CDR3 consists of 13 residues. CDR1 is SNHLY and CDR2 is FYNNEI in the germline V gene. The CDR3 DNA follows: TGTGCCAGCAGTGAACAGGGGTTTAATGGCTACACCTTC. Translating gives CASSEQGFNGYTF.

The chain carries TRBV27 and TRBJ2-2, with D hard to call. The CDR3 runs 14 residues. CDR1 and CDR2 from the germline V gene are MNHEY and SMNVEV (reference sequence). The V end was cut by 1 base, the J end by 1 base, with 4 bases between. CDR3 sequence: CASSLFRNTGELFF. The CDR3 region has the DNA TGTGCCAGCAGTTTATTCAGGAACACCGGGGAGCTGTTTTTT.

This clone appeared once. Other DNA sequences in the sample encode the same CDR3. The chain employs TRBV7-8 and TRBJ1-3; no clear D gene. The CDR3 is 16 residues long. Germline V gene lookup returns CDR1 SGHVS and CDR2 FQNEAQ. V lost 1 base, J lost 2 bases, and 12 bases lay in between. The CDR3, as DNA: TGTGCCAGCAGCTTAGGGAGGGAGATTCCTGGAAACACCATATATTTT. Protein product: CASSLGREIPGNTIYF.

The chain recombines TRBV7-9 with TRBJ2-3, with D possibly matching TRBD1 (5 bases). Germline assignment: CDR1 SEHNR and CDR2 FQNEAQ (reference sequence). This CDR3 spans 14 amino acids. V lost 5 bases and J 1 base, leaving 10 bases between the germline ends. CDR3 DNA: TGTGCCAGCAGCGGGGCACCAGGCACAGATACGCAGTATTTT. Amino acids: CASSGAPGTDTQYF. Full variable domain (outside the CDR3, taken from reference TRBV7-9 and TRBJ2-3): DTGVSQNPRHKITKRGQNVTFRCDPISEHNRLYWYRQTLGQGPEFLTYFQNEAQLEKSRLLSDRFSAERPKGSFSTLEIQRTEQGDSAMYLCASSGAPGTDTQYFGPGTRLTVL.

In its sample, this clone was seen once. The genes are TRBV10-3 and TRBJ2-7, with 16 bases identical to TRBD2. The CDR3 has 17 amino acids. The V gene end was trimmed by 6 bases and the J gene end by 5 bases; junction bases not matched to a gene: 10. From germline, CDR1 is ENHRY and CDR2 SYGVKD. CDR3 residues: CAIRQGRGTSGRDEQYF. CDR3 DNA sequence: TGTGCCATCAGGCAGGGGCGCGGGACTAGCGGGAGGGACGAGCAGTACTTC.

This chain joins TRBV5-1 and TRBJ1-1; D possibly corresponds to TRBD1 (6 bases). V lost 5 bases and J 1 base, leaving 9 bases between the germline ends. The germline V gene has CDR1 SGHRS and CDR2 YFSETQ. This CDR3 is built from 13 residues. The CDR3 loop is CASRVGQNTEAFF. The CDR3 DNA sequence: TGCGCCAGCAGAGTGGGACAGAACACTGAAGCTTTCTTT.

J is TRBJ1-2 and V is TRBV2, with a weak D call TRBD1 (6 bases). This CDR3 contains 14 residues. The V gene's germline CDR1 is SNHLY and CDR2 FYNNEI. V dropped 4 bases and J dropped 4 bases, with 13 bases sitting between them. As DNA, the CDR3 is TGTGCCAGCAGTGGTACAGGGAGTATCTATGGCTACACCTTC. Encoded protein: CASSGTGSIYGYTF.

This chain connects TRBV19 to TRBJ2-7; 9 bases are a match to TRBD2. The CDR3 is made up of 15 amino acids. Germline lookup yields CDR1 LNHDA and CDR2 SQIVND (reference sequence). The trim removed 4 bases at V and 5 bases at J, leaving 9 bases unmatched. The CDR3 DNA reads TGTGCCAGTAGTACGGCTGATAGCGGGAGAAACGAGCAGTACTTC. Protein product: CASSTADSGRNEQYF.

This clone was seen a single time. This chain connects TRBV7-9 to TRBJ1-1, with TRBD1 matching 8 bases. This CDR3 contains 15 residues. Per germline, CDR1 SEHNR and CDR2 FQNEAQ (reference sequence). J lost 5 bases, V lost 1 base, and 6 bases had no gene match. CDR3 nucleotides: TGTGCCAGCAGCTTAGTCTCAGGGGGCCGGACTGAAGCTTTCTTT. Translated, it gives CASSLVSGGRTEAFF. The complete variable domain, with remaining parts taken from reference TRBV7-9 and TRBJ1-1, reads DTGVSQNPRHKITKRGQNVTFRCDPISEHNRLYWYRQTLGQGPEFLTYFQNEAQLEKSRLLSDRFSAERPKGSFSTLEIQRTEQGDSAMYLCASSLVSGGRTEAFFGQGTRLTVV.

The chain links TRBV5-4 to TRBJ1-1, with TRBD1 as a possible D gene (5 bases). The V gene's germline CDR1 is SGHNT and CDR2 YYREEE (reference sequence). The V end was cut by 2 bases, the J end by 3 bases, with 14 bases between. The CDR3 is made up of 15 amino acids. The CDR3 DNA follows: TGTGCCAGCAGCTTCTCCGGAGGGGTCTACACTGAAGCTTTCTTT. Its translation: CASSFSGGVYTEAFF.

This clone was counted a few times. This sequence joins TRBV29-1 and TRBJ2-1, with 13 bases identical to TRBD2. In germline, CDR1 is SQVTM, CDR2 ANQGSEA. The CDR3 length is 14 residues. As DNA, the CDR3 is TGCGCTATCCACGGGACTAGCGGGAACAATGAGCAGTTCTTC. Translating it yields CAIHGTSGNNEQFF.

The chain recombines TRBV7-2 with TRBJ2-5; D is ambiguous. Germline V lookup: CDR1 SGHTA, CDR2 FQGNSA. The CDR3 length is 13 residues. The V end was cut by 1 base, the J end by 5 bases, with 8 bases between. In DNA, the CDR3 is TGTGCCAGCAGCTTAGAAAGGCGGGAGACCCAGTACTTC. Its protein is CASSLERRETQYF.

V gene TRBV7-9 combines with J gene TRBJ1-2; D call uncertain. V lost 1 base, J lost 6 bases, and 18 bases lay in between. Germline V gene sequence: CDR1 SEHNR, CDR2 FQNEAQ (reference sequence). This CDR3 region has 16 residues. The CDR3 spells CASSLGGAASSNGYTF. Here the CDR3 DNA reads TGTGCCAGCAGCTTAGGAGGCGCGGCCTCCTCGAATGGCTACACCTTC. Drawing the rest from reference TRBV7-9 and TRBJ1-2, the complete variable domain is DTGVSQNPRHKITKRGQNVTFRCDPISEHNRLYWYRQTLGQGPEFLTYFQNEAQLEKSRLLSDRFSAERPKGSFSTLEIQRTEQGDSAMYLCASSLGGAASSNGYTFGSGTRLTVV.

The J gene is TRBJ1-2, the V gene TRBV7-9, with D possibly being TRBD1 (5 bases). From germline, CDR1 is SEHNR and CDR2 FQNEAQ (reference sequence). V lost 4 bases and J 7 bases, leaving 10 bases between the germline ends. This CDR3 has 12 amino acids. CDR3 coding DNA: TGTGCCAGCAGCTACCTGACAGCTGGCTACACCTTC. Translation: CASSYLTAGYTF.

J is TRBJ2-2 and V is TRBV7-9, with D tentatively TRBD1 (6 bases). In germline, CDR1 is SEHNR, CDR2 FQNEAQ (reference sequence). There are 15 residues in the CDR3. Between the trimmed V and J ends, which lost 5 bases and 4 bases, there was a span of 14 bases. The CDR3 sequence: CASSGQGRGTGELFF. The CDR3 DNA sequence: TGTGCCAGCAGCGGCCAGGGGCGAGGCACCGGGGAGCTGTTTTTT.

The CDR3 bases are TGTGCCAGCAGCGTAGGGGCTAGCGGGACTGAAGAGACCCAGTACTTC. It is translated as CASSVGASGTEETQYF. The rearrangement uses TRBV9 and TRBJ2-5; 9 nucleotides align to TRBD2. CDR3 size: 16 residues. Germline V CDR1 and CDR2: SGDLS, YYNGEE. V lost 0 bases, J lost 3 bases, and 6 bases stayed unmatched.

This clone was counted a single time. This chain links TRBV5-5 with TRBJ2-5, with D possibly TRBD1 on 5 matching bases. The CDR3 is 16 amino acids. Trimming removed 4 bases at V and 5 bases at J, with 21 bases between. Germline assignment: CDR1 SGHKS and CDR2 YYEKEE (reference sequence). The CDR3 nucleotides are TGTGCCAGCAGCCCTGGCAGGGTATCCACGGAGGAGACCCAGTACTTC. Its translation is CASSPGRVSTEETQYF.

This clone showed up just once. The gene calls are TRBV5-1 and TRBJ2-3; tentatively, D is TRBD1 (6 bases). This CDR3 is built from 14 residues. Germline V lookup: CDR1 SGHRS, CDR2 YFSETQ. Trimming took off 0 bases at V and 2 bases at J, with 7 bases between the two ends. For the CDR3, the DNA is TGCGCCAGCAGCTTGGGGGACATCACAGATACGCAGTATTTT. This translates into CASSLGDITDTQYF.

The chain employs TRBV7-9 and TRBJ2-1; tentatively, D is TRBD1 (5 bases). Trimming removed 1 base from V and 8 bases from J, with 12 bases in between. Germline V gene lookup returns CDR1 SEHNR and CDR2 FQNEAQ (reference sequence). The CDR3 runs to 14 residues. The CDR3 nucleotides read TGTGCCAGCAGCTTAGGTAGGGGTGAGGATGAGCAGTTCTTC. This codes for CASSLGRGEDEQFF.

This clone showed up just once. The chain combines TRBV6-6 with TRBJ1-1; 9 bases align to TRBD1. CDR1 is MNHNY, CDR2 SVGAGI, per germline (reference sequence). The V and J ends lost 5 bases and 4 bases, in that order; junction bases with no gene match: 11. This CDR3 comprises 16 residues. The DNA of the CDR3 is TGTGCCAGCAGTAGTCACGTACAGGGGGCAGGCACTGAAGCTTTCTTT. Translating it yields CASSSHVQGAGTEAFF.

This clone was observed a handful of times. The rearrangement uses TRBV6-6 and TRBJ2-1; 8 bases align to TRBD2. CDR3 length: 16 amino acids. V lost 5 bases, J lost 4 bases, and 10 bases stayed unmatched. Germline CDR1 reads MNHNY; CDR2 reads SVGAGI (reference sequence). The CDR3 DNA reads TGTGCCAGCAGTCACCGTAGCGGGACGGGGTACAATGAGCAGTTCTTC. Translated, it gives CASSHRSGTGYNEQFF.

The rearrangement links TRBV28 to TRBJ1-2; D perhaps matches TRBD1 (5 bases). CDR1 is MDHEN, CDR2 SYDVKM, per germline. V was shortened by 6 bases and J by 3 bases, with 8 bases between the two germline ends. The CDR3 is made up of 12 amino acids. CDR3 sequence reads: CASSSGDYGYTF. The CDR3 DNA sequence: TGTGCCAGCAGCTCGGGGGACTATGGCTACACCTTC.

The V call is TRBV4-3, the J call TRBJ2-4, with 7 bases aligning to TRBD1. The CDR3 contains 14 residues. Germline trimming cut 4 bases from V and 6 bases from J; bases unmatched to any gene: 6. Germline CDR1 and CDR2: LGHNA and YSLEER. This CDR3 is CASSPTNRGNIQYF. In DNA form, the CDR3 reads TGCGCCAGCAGCCCCACAAACAGGGGAAACATTCAGTACTTC.

This chain links TRBV7-2 with TRBJ2-1, with D possibly matching TRBD1 (6 bases). The CDR3 contains 13 residues. V was cut by 3 bases and J by 7 bases, with 10 bases left in between. Germline assignment: CDR1 SGHTA and CDR2 FQGNSA. The DNA of the CDR3 is TGTGCCAGCAGCTTTGGGGGCGTGAATGAGCAGTTCTTC. It is translated as CASSFGGVNEQFF.